This T cell receptor (beta chain) was obtained from a study of blood T cell repertoires in COVID-19. Overall study: Nucleic acid was either cDNA or gDNA, and it came from T cells, B-cell-depleted T cells, or PBMCs.

Clones were sequenced by immunoSEQ multiplex PCR, and TCRdb holds only the in-frame ones, with some missing. Of around 500,000 clones in the sample, approximately 85% were seen once. CDR3 length equals 14 residues. Trimming pared 3 bases from V and 6 bases from J, leaving 16 bases between. Germline CDR1 SGHDT, CDR2 YYEEEE. This clonotype originated in a human donor in a cohort sampled during active COVID-19. Sequences were obtained from peripheral blood. V and J are TRBV5-6 and TRBJ2-7, with D unclear. In DNA form, the CDR3 reads TGTGCCAGCAGCTCCCTTCCGAGTACGCGCGAGCAGTACTTC. As protein: CASSSLPSTREQYF.